A single T cell receptor (beta chain) is shown here with its context. The antigen remains unidentified. Documented time point: neoterminal ileum biopsy at postoperative endoscopy, about 6 months after surgery. Per sample, roughly 0.45 micrograms of biopsy DNA were TCRB immunosequenced. Measured with immunoSEQ multiplex PCR; TCRdb has only the in-frame clones, and not every one. Among about 7,400 clones listed, 74% were seen once. This sample was included in a study of T cell repertoires in ileal Crohn's disease. Study as a whole: Every patient was operated on for stricturing (approximately 60%) or penetrating (about 40%) complications. M6 samples are neoterminal ileum biopsies from postoperative colonoscopy. Study findings and constraints: Active smokers at surgery had more clonal expansions than non-smokers.

The receptor was derived from an adult with Crohn's disease. Sequenced: ileal tissue.

CDR3 nucleotide sequence: TGCGCCAGCAGGGACAGCCATGGCTACACCTTC. Protein product: CASRDSHGYTF. The chain joins TRBV10-2 to TRBJ1-2; tentative D call: TRBD1 (6 bases). Trimming left V 6 bases short and J 6 bases short, with 8 bases between. Germline-derived CDR1 and CDR2 are WSHSY and SAAADI. The CDR3 has 11 amino acids.